The 25 T cell receptor beta chains below all came from one sample that was sequenced in a study of blood T cells in healthy people across ages. Together with a sample-barcoded 5' primer, a J-beta primer mix was included in a second PCR lasting about 6 to 12 cycles. One entry per CDR3 protein results from TCRdb running MiXCR on the 5' RACE reads. The data hold approximately 350,000 distinct CDR3 sequences, with more than 45% observed a single time. The sample consisted of blood. The receptor set was obtained from a man between 60 and 70 years old in good health.

This clonotype was seen a few times. Here the CDR3 DNA reads TGTGCCAGCAGCCGCCGAGGACAGAACTATGGCTACACCTTC. Amino acid sequence: CASSRRGQNYGYTF. V usage is TRBV3-1 and J usage is TRBJ1-2, with D perhaps matching TRBD1 (6 bases). Germline-derived CDR1 and CDR2 are LGHDT and YNNKEL (reference sequence). The CDR3 runs to 14 residues. V lost 4 bases to trimming and J lost 2 bases, with 11 bases between them.

Note on this clonotype: A much bigger clone sits one base away, suggesting this may be a read error. V and J are TRBV6-2 or TRBV6-3 and TRBJ1-5; D is perhaps TRBD1 (5 bases). From germline, CDR1 is MNHEY and CDR2 SVGEGT. Trimming left V 8 bases short and J 6 bases short, with 20 bases between. There are 15 residues in the CDR3. The CDR3 coding sequence is TGTGCCAGCCAATCGGGGGGGGTTGGCATTCAGCCCCAGCATTTT. It encodes CASQSGGVGIQPQHF.

The J gene is TRBJ2-7, the V gene TRBV5-1, with 7 bases identical to TRBD1. The CDR3 spans 14 residues. CDR1 and CDR2 (germline): SGHRS, YFSETQ. The V gene end was trimmed by 4 bases and the J gene end by 2 bases; junction bases not matched to a gene: 6. The CDR3 DNA sequence: TGCGCCAGCAGCGAAACAGGGGCCCCCTACGAGCAGTACTTC. Protein product: CASSETGAPYEQYF.

V is TRBV20-1 and J is TRBJ2-3, with TRBD2 identical over 7 bases. Trimming took 6 bases from V and 1 from J; bases not matched to a gene: 7. The CDR3 contains 14 residues. Germline V CDR1 and CDR2: DFQATT, SNEGSKA (reference sequence). The CDR3 DNA sequence: TGCAGTGCCCTCAGCGGGGAGGGCACAGATACGCAGTATTTT. Encoded protein: CSALSGEGTDTQYF.

The chain uses TRBV6-5 and TRBJ2-1; D is possibly TRBD1 or TRBD2 (5 bases each). From germline, CDR1 is MNHEY and CDR2 SVGAGI. The CDR3 length is 15 residues. Between the trimmed V and J ends, which lost 2 bases and 2 bases, there was a span of 10 bases. The CDR3 nucleotides read TGTGCCAGCAGTTACAGGGACGCGACCTACAATGAGCAGTTCTTC. Translated: CASSYRDATYNEQFF.

The chain carries TRBV6-6 and TRBJ2-7; D is unresolved. The CDR3 loop spans 15 amino acids. Germline loops: CDR1 MNHNY, CDR2 SVGAGI (reference sequence). V lost 4 bases to trimming and J lost 0 bases, with 13 bases between them. The CDR3 loop is CASSSPTLNSYEQYF. The CDR3 bases are TGTGCCAGCAGTTCCCCGACTCTTAACTCCTACGAGCAGTACTTC.

The chain has TRBV15 and TRBJ1-6; no firm D call. The germline gives CDR1 LNHNV, CDR2 YYDKDF (reference sequence). With 0 bases removed from V and 7 bases from J, the gap between germline ends came to 13 bases. This CDR3 spans 16 amino acids. In nucleotides, the CDR3 is TGTGCCACCAGCAGAGATCTCGCTGGGCCCAATTCACCCCTCCACTTT. Its translation is CATSRDLAGPNSPLHF.

The chain employs TRBV25-1 and TRBJ1-2; no definite D call. The CDR3 extends over 12 amino acids. Looked up from germline, CDR1 is MGHDK and CDR2 is SYGVNS. Trimming cost V 6 bases and J 4 bases, with 9 bases left between them. As DNA, the CDR3 is TGTGCCAGCAGGTCAGAACCCTATGGCTACACCTTC. It encodes CASRSEPYGYTF.

This chain connects TRBV6-2 or TRBV6-3 to TRBJ2-5, with unresolved D. The DNA end is more similar to TRBJ2-7, so the J call may be wrong. In germline, CDR1 is MNHEY, CDR2 SVGEGT. CDR3 length: 13 residues. The CDR3 loop is CASMMESDYEQYF. CDR3 DNA sequence: TGTGCCAGCATGATGGAGAGCGACTACGAGCAGTACTTC.

Here the CDR3 DNA reads TGTGCCAGCATAAAGGGTTGGACAACCCAAGAGACCCAGTACTTC. Translating gives CASIKGWTTQETQYF. The chain uses TRBV27 and TRBJ2-5; D possibly corresponds to TRBD1 (5 bases). The CDR3 has 15 residues. The V and J ends lost 7 bases and 1 base respectively, with 16 bases between them. Germline-derived CDR1 and CDR2 are MNHEY and SMNVEV (reference sequence).

V gene TRBV5-4 combines with J gene TRBJ2-5, with 7 bases aligning to TRBD2. The CDR3 totals 17 residues. V lost 2 bases, J lost 4 bases, and 14 bases stayed unmatched. Looked up from germline, CDR1 is SGHNT and CDR2 is YYREEE (reference sequence). The CDR3: CASSLPKAGRVGETQYF. CDR3 nucleotides: TGTGCCAGCAGCTTACCTAAAGCGGGAAGGGTTGGAGAGACCCAGTACTTC.

This clonotype was seen once. The rearrangement joins TRBV20-1 to TRBJ2-3; the match to TRBD2 covers 9 bases. The CDR3 length is 12 residues. With 6 bases clipped from V and 6 bases from J, the junction kept 4 bases outside the gene matches. Germline V lookup: CDR1 DFQATT, CDR2 SNEGSKA (reference sequence). Written as DNA, the CDR3 is TGCAGTGCGGGACTAGCATCGGATACGCAGTATTTT. Translation gives CSAGLASDTQYF.

This clonotype was counted a few times. This chain uses TRBV7-2 with TRBJ2-7, with 8 bases fitting TRBD1. Germline CDR1 reads SGHTA; CDR2 reads FQGNSA. V gave up 6 bases and J gave up 7 bases; unmatched junction bases: 14. The length of the CDR3 is 15 residues. The CDR3 region is CASSPGGTGGSEQYF. The CDR3 region has the DNA TGTGCCAGCAGTCCAGGGGGAACAGGGGGAAGTGAGCAGTACTTC. Looking up the rest from reference TRBV7-2 and TRBJ2-7 gives the full variable domain: GAGVSQSPSNKVTEKGKDVELRCDPISGHTALYWYRQSLGQGLEFLIYFQGNSAPDKSGLPSDRFSAERTGGSVSTLTIQRTQQEDSAVYLCASSPGGTGGSEQYFGPGTRLTVT.

This sequence joins TRBV20-1 and TRBJ2-3, with 9 bases fitting TRBD2. CDR3 length equals 19 residues. With 6 bases clipped from V and 4 bases from J, the junction kept 23 bases outside the gene matches. Germline V gene sequence: CDR1 DFQATT, CDR2 SNEGSKA (reference sequence). CDR3 residues: CSALTLLAGKVPGADTQYF. CDR3 sequence (DNA): TGCAGTGCCCTGACCCTCCTAGCGGGAAAAGTCCCGGGCGCAGATACGCAGTATTTT.

This chain uses TRBV6-6 with TRBJ2-1; 11 bases are shared with TRBD2. CDR3 length: 17 amino acids. The germline gives CDR1 MNHNY, CDR2 SVGAGI (reference sequence). After removal of 4 bases from V and 6 bases from J, the junction contained 11 bases not matched to a gene. The CDR3 nucleotides read TGTGCCAGCAGTTCACCTACGGCTAGCGGGGGGAGCAATGAGCAGTTCTTC. It encodes CASSSPTASGGSNEQFF.

The genes are TRBV3-1 and TRBJ2-7; D gene uncertain. The DNA end is more similar to TRBJ2-5, so the J call may be wrong. The CDR3 is 14 amino acids. Per germline, CDR1 LGHDT and CDR2 YNNKEL (reference sequence). CDR3 amino acids: CASSQGGTAETQYF. Written as DNA, the CDR3 is TGTGCCAGCAGCCAAGGCGGTACAGCGGAGACCCAGTACTTC.

This clonotype was observed many times. The rearrangement links TRBV10-3 to TRBJ2-5, with 9 bases that match TRBD2. The germline gives CDR1 ENHRY, CDR2 SYGVKD. The ends lost 5 bases at V and 1 base at J; junction bases unmatched: 5. The CDR3 has 15 residues. The DNA for the CDR3 is TGTGCCATCAGTAGGCTAGCGGGGACCCAAGAGACCCAGTACTTC. Its protein is CAISRLAGTQETQYF.

The chain has TRBV11-2 and TRBJ1-1; 8 nucleotides agree with TRBD1. The junction had 9 bases not matched to a gene; V was cut back by 5 bases and J by 4 bases. From germline, CDR1 is SGHAT and CDR2 FQNNGV. CDR3 length: 15 residues. The CDR3 protein is CASSPLTGAGTEAFF. DNA for the CDR3: TGTGCCAGCAGCCCGTTGACAGGGGCGGGCACTGAAGCTTTCTTT.

V and J are TRBV10-3 and TRBJ1-1; 8 bases map to TRBD1. This CDR3 spans 13 amino acids. The germline V gene encodes CDR1 ENHRY and CDR2 SYGVKD. Germline trimming cut 7 bases from V and 6 bases from J; bases unmatched to any gene: 7. The CDR3 is CAIKGQGLPEAFF. DNA of the CDR3: TGTGCCATCAAAGGACAGGGTCTGCCTGAAGCTTTCTTT.

For the CDR3, the DNA is TGTGCCAGCAACCTCCGGGACCCCACAGATACGCAGTATTTT. Its translation: CASNLRDPTDTQYF. This chain joins TRBV7-2 and TRBJ2-3, with D perhaps TRBD1 or TRBD2 (5 bases each). CDR3 length: 14 residues. CDR1 is SGHTA, CDR2 FQGNSA, per germline. V was pared by 7 bases and J by 2 bases, with 13 bases between.

The V and J genes are TRBV5-1 and TRBJ1-1, with no clear D. V shed 9 bases and J shed 3 bases, with 15 bases lying between them. The germline CDR1 and CDR2 sequences are SGHRS and YFSETQ. This CDR3 contains 13 residues. For the CDR3, the DNA is TGCGCCACCTCCCCGGGCACATACACTGAAGCTTTCTTT. It is translated as CATSPGTYTEAFF.

A remark on this clonotype: This may come from a read error, since a much larger clone is one base off. This chain joins TRBV4-2 and TRBJ2-5; D possibly corresponds to TRBD2 (6 bases). From germline, CDR1 is LGHNA and CDR2 YNFKEQ. This CDR3 is 16 amino acids long. V gave up 0 bases and J gave up 11 bases, with 22 bases separating them. CDR3 region: CASSQEGGLPRGEQYF. CDR3 nucleotide sequence: TGTGCCAGCAGCCAAGAGGGGGGACTCCCGCGGGGTGAGCAGTACTTC.

The V call is TRBV4-2, the J call TRBJ1-1; D uncertain. Trimming pared 3 bases from V and 6 bases from J, leaving 20 bases between. Germline V gene sequence: CDR1 LGHNA, CDR2 YNFKEQ. This CDR3 region has 16 residues. This chain's CDR3 is CASSHKSGSGNPEAFF. CDR3 DNA sequence: TGTGCCAGCAGCCATAAATCCGGCTCAGGTAACCCTGAAGCTTTCTTT.

This chain connects TRBV6-5 to TRBJ1-5, with 8 positions matching TRBD1. With V trimmed by 6 bases and J by 4 bases, 5 bases remained unmatched. Germline loops: CDR1 MNHEY, CDR2 SVGAGI. The CDR3 loop spans 14 amino acids. CDR3 protein: CASRRDRSNQPQHF. CDR3 DNA: TGTGCCAGCAGGCGGGACAGGTCAAATCAGCCCCAGCATTTT.

The rearrangement joins TRBV5-1 to TRBJ2-5, with TRBD2 as a possible D gene (6 bases). The CDR3 runs 14 residues. The V gene's germline CDR1 is SGHRS and CDR2 YFSETQ. V dropped 2 bases and J dropped 4 bases, with 12 bases sitting between them. CDR3 DNA: TGCGCCAGCAGCTTCGAAGGGAGGCGAGAGACCCAGTACTTC. Its protein product is CASSFEGRRETQYF.